One sample yielded the 16 T cell receptor beta chains listed below, sequenced in a study of cytomegalovirus exposure and HLA in healthy donors. This table comes from immunoSEQ multiplex PCR, and its TCRdb copy is limited to in-frame clones, with some not included. The sample includes about 110,000 clones, over 75% of them seen just once. The sequencing input was PBMCs. The receptors come from a woman between 18 and 29 years old in good health and CMV-seronegative.

The rearrangement joins TRBV5-6 to TRBJ1-3, with D hard to call. Trimming pared 2 bases from V and 2 bases from J, leaving 11 bases between. The germline V gene encodes CDR1 SGHDT and CDR2 YYEEEE. The CDR3 runs 15 residues. The CDR3 nucleotides read TGTGCCAGCAGCTTCTCCGGGTCCCCTGGAAACACCATATATTTT. It is translated as CASSFSGSPGNTIYF.

The chain recombines TRBV11-1 with TRBJ2-6, with 7 bases that match TRBD1. The CDR3 runs 16 residues. V shed 2 bases, J shed 4 bases, and the junction held 5 bases outside the gene matches. Germline V CDR1 and CDR2: SGHAT, FQDESV (reference sequence). This CDR3 reads CASSLSTGAGANVLTF. DNA of the CDR3: TGTGCCAGCAGCTTATCAACAGGGGCAGGGGCCAACGTCCTGACTTTC.

This clone was observed once. The CDR3 DNA reads as TGTGCCAGCAGCTTGGTAGGGGGTACGCAGTATTTT. It is translated as CASSLVGGTQYF. J is TRBJ2-3 and V is TRBV5-6, with D possibly TRBD1 on 6 matching bases. This CDR3 is 12 amino acids long. Germline V CDR1 and CDR2: SGHDT, YYEEEE. V gave up 0 bases and J gave up 8 bases, with 7 bases separating them.

The chain uses TRBV2 and TRBJ2-5, with D possibly matching TRBD1 (5 bases). The CDR3 extends over 13 amino acids. V lost 5 bases and J 4 bases, leaving 11 bases between the germline ends. CDR1 SNHLY and CDR2 FYNNEI come from the germline V gene. The CDR3 region has the DNA TGTGCCAGCAGTAACAATAGGGGAGAGACCCAGTACTTC. It codes for CASSNNRGETQYF.

The chain is built from TRBV6-5 and TRBJ2-3, with 7 bases identical to TRBD2. Trimming removed 2 bases from V and 2 bases from J; junction bases left unmatched: 7. This CDR3 is built from 16 residues. The germline gives CDR1 MNHEY, CDR2 SVGAGI. As DNA, the CDR3 is TGTGCCAGCAGTTACGGGACTACACAAAACACAGATACGCAGTATTTT. Residues: CASSYGTTQNTDTQYF.

The chain recombines TRBV9 with TRBJ1-1; D uncertain. This CDR3 is built from 13 residues. V lost 0 bases to trimming and J lost 2 bases, with 5 bases between them. Germline V gene data show CDR1 as SGDLS and CDR2 as YYNGEE. In nucleotides, the CDR3 is TGTGCCAGCAGCGTAGGAGATAACACTGAAGCTTTCTTT. This gives the protein CASSVGDNTEAFF.

The chain recombines TRBV6-5 with TRBJ2-7; weak D call: TRBD1 (6 bases). CDR3 size: 12 residues. Trimming shortened V by 4 bases and J by 6 bases, and 10 bases separated the two germline ends. Germline V gene sequence: CDR1 MNHEY, CDR2 SVGAGI. In nucleotides, the CDR3 is TGTGCCAGCAGTTCTCCAGGGGTCGAGCAGTACTTC. Amino acids: CASSSPGVEQYF.

The sample holds a few counts of this clone. The same CDR3 arises from other DNA sequences in this sample as well. The chain employs TRBV14 and TRBJ1-2; no reliable D call. The CDR3 length is 12 residues. The V gene's germline CDR1 is SGHDN and CDR2 FVKESK. Trimming stripped 4 bases from V and 4 bases from J, with 7 bases between. CDR3 sequence (DNA): TGTGCCAGCAGCCCGTCTAGCTATGGCTACACCTTC. This sequence encodes CASSPSSYGYTF.

The V call is TRBV6-1, the J call TRBJ2-5; 8 bases agree with TRBD1. The germline gives CDR1 MNHNS, CDR2 SASEGT. Trimming removed 7 bases from V and 4 bases from J; junction bases left unmatched: 8. The CDR3 is 14 amino acids. CDR3 coding DNA: TGTGCCAGCAATGACAGGGGAAGAGGAGAGACCCAGTACTTC. Translation gives CASNDRGRGETQYF.

This rearrangement joins TRBV15 to TRBJ2-3; TRBD2 matches at 7 bases. Trimming took 0 bases from V and 4 from J; bases not matched to a gene: 4. The CDR3 length is 15 residues. Germline V gene sequence: CDR1 LNHNV, CDR2 YYDKDF (reference sequence). The CDR3 region is CATSRDLGGADTQYF. The CDR3 coding sequence is TGTGCCACCAGCAGAGATTTGGGGGGGGCAGATACGCAGTATTTT.

The chain links TRBV30 to TRBJ1-2; D possibly corresponds to TRBD1 (5 bases). Trimming pared 3 bases from V and 4 bases from J, leaving 9 bases between. The germline CDR1 and CDR2 sequences are GTSNPN and SVGIG (reference sequence). The CDR3 has 12 residues. The CDR3 DNA reads as TGTGCCTGGAGCAGGGCGTCCTATGGCTACACCTTC. This sequence encodes CAWSRASYGYTF.

V is TRBV7-9 and J is TRBJ2-4; tentatively, D is TRBD2 (5 bases). The CDR3 consists of 16 residues. Deletions cut 6 bases from V and 4 bases from J, with 19 bases between. CDR1 is SEHNR and CDR2 is FQNEAQ in the germline V gene (reference sequence). CDR3 bases: TGTGCCAGCAGTGTTAGCGTCTTATTTACAAAAAACATTCAGTACTTC. This sequence encodes CASSVSVLFTKNIQYF.

The V and J genes are TRBV27 and TRBJ2-1; weak D call: TRBD2 (6 bases). Germline CDR1 and CDR2: MNHEY and SMNVEV (reference sequence). The CDR3 is 14 amino acids. Deletions cut 7 bases from V and 2 bases from J, with 12 bases between. CDR3 nucleotide sequence: TGTGCCAGCACCCCGGAGGGCCCCTACAATGAGCAGTTCTTC. Translating it yields CASTPEGPYNEQFF.

This clone showed up just once. The rearrangement uses TRBV5-4 and TRBJ1-4, with D perhaps TRBD1 (6 bases). CDR3 length equals 16 residues. Germline loops: CDR1 SGHNT, CDR2 YYREEE (reference sequence). Between the trimmed V and J ends, which lost 3 bases and 0 bases, there was a span of 12 bases. CDR3 sequence (DNA): TGTGCCAGCAGCTCGAAAAGGGACACAACTAATGAAAAACTGTTTTTT. The encoded protein is CASSSKRDTTNEKLFF.

The rearrangement uses TRBV5-1 and TRBJ2-2; 10 bases align to TRBD1. Germline V gives CDR1 SGHRS, CDR2 YFSETQ. The V segment lost 2 bases and the J segment 5 bases; nucleotides outside the gene matches: 6. The CDR3 is made up of 16 amino acids. Here the CDR3 DNA reads TGCGCCAGCAGCTTAGACAGGGGGCAAATAACCGGGGAGCTGTTTTTT. It encodes CASSLDRGQITGELFF.

Here the CDR3 reads CASQDGVGEETQYF. CDR3 DNA: TGTGCCAGTCAAGATGGGGTAGGGGAAGAGACCCAGTACTTC. The chain has TRBV2 and TRBJ2-5; weak D call: TRBD1 (5 bases). The length of the CDR3 is 14 residues. Germline-derived CDR1 and CDR2 are SNHLY and FYNNEI. Trimming cost V 9 bases and J 3 bases, with 17 bases left between them.